The 4 T cell receptor beta chains in this list originate from one sample, sequenced in a study of Ad26.COV2.S vaccination and SARS-CoV-2 variants. Measured with immunoSEQ multiplex PCR; TCRdb has only the in-frame clones, and not every one. The sample records tens of thousands of clones, 82% being singletons. The sequencing used peripheral blood, collected after recovery from COVID-19. The receptors here all came from a human donor who had recovered from COVID-19.

V usage is TRBV28 and J usage is TRBJ1-3; D remains unclear. Trimming cost V 7 bases and J 4 bases, with 14 bases left between them. The V gene's germline CDR1 is MDHEN and CDR2 SYDVKM. This CDR3 comprises 14 residues. The CDR3 nucleotides are TGTGCCAGCAACGCCGACGCTAACGGAAACACCATATATTTT. Translation: CASNADANGNTIYF.

This sequence joins TRBV7-6 and TRBJ1-5, with 10 nucleotides matching TRBD1. The CDR3 runs 17 residues. The ends lost 5 bases at V and 5 bases at J; junction bases unmatched: 12. CDR1 is SGHVS, CDR2 FNYEAQ, per germline. The DNA for the CDR3 is TGTGCCAGCAGCCCAAGGCCCCGGACAGGGGGGGATCAGCCCCAGCATTTT. Translating gives CASSPRPRTGGDQPQHF. Using reference TRBV7-6 and TRBJ1-5 for the parts outside the CDR3, the full variable domain is GAGVSQSPRYKVTKRGQDVALRCDPISGHVSLYWYRQALGQGPEFLTYFNYEAQQDKSGLPNDRFSAERPEGSISTLTIQRTEQRDSAMYRCASSPRPRTGGDQPQHFGDGTRLSIL.

V usage is TRBV4-2 and J usage is TRBJ2-2; D possibly uses TRBD1 or TRBD2 (5 bases each). Germline V gene data show CDR1 as LGHNA and CDR2 as YNFKEQ. This CDR3 contains 14 residues. Trimming took off 0 bases at V and 10 bases at J, with 12 bases between the two ends. CDR3 sequence: CASSQDHRGEELFF. The CDR3 coding sequence is TGTGCCAGCAGCCAAGATCATAGAGGGGAGGAGCTGTTTTTT.

The chain links TRBV5-6 to TRBJ1-5; tentatively, D is TRBD1 (5 bases). The germline V gene has CDR1 SGHDT and CDR2 YYEEEE. Trimming took 4 bases from V and 0 from J, leaving 8 bases between them. CDR3 length: 14 amino acids. CDR3 in DNA: TGTGCCAGCAGCCCAGGGCATAGCAATCAGCCCCAGCATTTT. Its protein is CASSPGHSNQPQHF.